The 10 T cell receptor beta chains listed next were all sequenced from one sample in a study of blood T cells in healthy people across ages. Sample-barcoded 5' priming and a J-beta primer mix drove a second PCR of roughly 7 to 11 cycles. Via MiXCR, TCRdb re-called the 5' RACE reads, giving one row per CDR3 protein. The data show around 520,000 distinct CDR3 sequences, roughly a quarter seen once. A further study also used this sample, focusing on T cells of mothers and their children.

Sequencing was done on a sample of blood. Receptors originate from a boy aged 2 to 9 in good health.

This chain uses TRBV18 with TRBJ2-5; the D gene is possibly TRBD1 (6 bases). Germline-derived CDR1 and CDR2 are KGHSH and LQKENI. V was pared by 0 bases and J by 4 bases, with 15 bases between. The CDR3 loop spans 16 amino acids. CDR3 nucleotide sequence: TGTGCCAGCTCACCACCTAGCCAGGGGCTAAGAGAGACCCAGTACTTC. Translated, it gives CASSPPSQGLRETQYF.

This sequence joins TRBV20-1 and TRBJ1-5; no definite D call. The CDR3 has 16 residues. CDR1 and CDR2 from the germline V gene are DFQATT and SNEGSKA (reference sequence). Trimming stripped 3 bases from V and 0 bases from J, with 15 bases between. The CDR3 here is CSARDQLSYSNQPQHF. The CDR3 coding sequence is TGCAGTGCTAGGGACCAGCTGTCGTATAGCAATCAGCCCCAGCATTTT.

The chain uses TRBV6-5 and TRBJ2-1; D assignment may be TRBD1 or TRBD2 (5 bases each). The J call is doubtful: the DNA matches TRBJ2-5 better. The CDR3 totals 14 residues. Germline lookup yields CDR1 MNHEY and CDR2 SVGAGI. CDR3 loop: CASSYWGTQETQYF. The CDR3 region has the DNA TGTGCCAGCAGTTACTGGGGGACCCAAGAGACCCAGTACTTC.

This clonotype has just a few counts. The chain is built from TRBV7-9 and TRBJ2-2, with TRBD1 as a possible D gene (6 bases). Germline CDR1 reads SEHNR; CDR2 reads FQNEAQ (reference sequence). The CDR3 has 15 residues. V dropped 5 bases and J dropped 2 bases, with 12 bases sitting between them. This CDR3 is CASSAGQTNTGELFF. The CDR3 coding sequence is TGTGCCAGCAGCGCAGGACAGACTAACACCGGGGAGCTGTTTTTT.

The genes are TRBV21-1 and TRBJ2-5; the D call in the table, TRBD1, was not verified against the DNA. TRBV21-1 is given as a pseudogene. The length of the CDR3 is 15 residues. CDR3 coding DNA: TGTGCCAGCACCGACAGGGCTCCAACTTGGGAGACCCAGTACTTC. This codes for CASTDRAPTWETQYF.

This clonotype was detected only a few times. The rearrangement joins TRBV28 to TRBJ1-5, with a weak D call TRBD1 (6 bases). Per germline, CDR1 MDHEN and CDR2 SYDVKM. Trimming took off 11 bases at V and 5 bases at J, with 7 bases between the two ends. The CDR3 loop spans 10 amino acids. The DNA for the CDR3 is TGTGCCGGGGGCGATCAGCCCCAGCATTTT. This encodes CAGGDQPQHF.

The chain links TRBV13 to TRBJ1-2; D not resolved. V was trimmed by 6 bases and J by 3 bases, leaving 11 bases between them. This CDR3 has 13 residues. Germline CDR1 reads PRHDT; CDR2 reads FYEKMQ (reference sequence). The CDR3 bases are TGTGCCAGCAGGGCATCCCCAGACTATGGCTACACCTTC. This encodes CASRASPDYGYTF.

This chain connects TRBV7-9 to TRBJ1-5, with D possibly TRBD1 on 5 matching bases. The V end lost 4 bases, the J end lost 2 bases, and 12 bases lay between the germline ends. Per germline, CDR1 SEHNR and CDR2 FQNEAQ (reference sequence). The CDR3 has 15 residues. CDR3 nucleotide sequence: TGTGCCAGCAGCTCCGGGACGTACGGCAATCAGCCCCAGCATTTT. Translating it yields CASSSGTYGNQPQHF.

This chain joins TRBV4-1 and TRBJ2-7; perhaps TRBD1 as D (5 bases). Looked up from germline, CDR1 is MGHRA and CDR2 is YSYEKL. V shed 2 bases and J shed 1 base, with 21 bases lying between them. The CDR3 spans 18 residues. The CDR3 coding sequence is TGCGCCAGCAGCCAAACGGCCCTCAGGACGTGGACATCCTACGAGCAGTACTTC. Translated, it gives CASSQTALRTWTSYEQYF.

This clonotype has just a few counts. The rearrangement uses TRBV7-2 and TRBJ2-7, with a tentative D call TRBD2 (6 bases). CDR1 and CDR2 from the germline V gene are SGHTA and FQGNSA. V was trimmed by 0 bases and J by 5 bases, leaving 17 bases between them. The CDR3 contains 16 residues. CDR3 protein: CASSLASRLDSDEQYF. For the CDR3, the DNA is TGTGCCAGCAGCTTAGCGTCTAGACTAGATTCGGACGAGCAGTACTTC.